Each of the 23 T cell receptor beta chains below was sequenced from the same sample in a study of regulatory T cells in long-lasting Graves disease. HTBI primers from iRepertoire and Arm-PCR of CDR3 regions yielded the TCR beta libraries. TCRdb used MiXCR to reprocess the multiplex PCR reads, holding one entry per CDR3 protein. The sample has a few hundred thousand distinct CDR3 sequences, 12% seen once. The time point denotes: newly diagnosed GD, antithyroid drugs for less than 3 months. Extracted PBMC RNA gave rise to the TCR library. These data also formed part of another study, on T cells in Graves' hyperthyroidism and ophthalmopathy.

The input for sequencing was peripheral blood mononuclear cells (PBMCs), taken at new diagnosis, from a patient treated with antithyroid drugs. The receptor source for this set is a woman under 30 with Graves disease.

This clonotype was seen repeatedly, ten times or more. The V and J genes are TRBV5-1 and TRBJ1-1; D uncertain. This CDR3 is built from 13 residues. From germline, CDR1 is SGHRS and CDR2 YFSETQ. The ends were cut back, 5 bases at V and 0 bases at J, with 8 bases in the middle. This CDR3 is CASRTDLNTEAFF. The CDR3 DNA reads as TGCGCCAGCAGGACCGATCTGAACACTGAAGCTTTCTTT.

This clonotype was detected a few times. The chain has TRBV20-1 and TRBJ2-3, with D possibly TRBD2 on 5 matching bases. Germline CDR1 DFQATT, CDR2 SNEGSKA (reference sequence). V shed 6 bases and J shed 3 bases, with 25 bases lying between them. This CDR3 has 17 residues. As DNA, the CDR3 is TGCAGTGCCCCAAACGGAGGACTGAAAACGATAACAGATACGCAGTATTTT. It is translated as CSAPNGGLKTITDTQYF.

This clonotype was seen many times. The chain combines TRBV20-1 with TRBJ2-5; 7 nucleotides line up with TRBD2. V trimming: 1 base; J trimming: 4 bases; junction bases outside the gene matches: 3. Germline values: CDR1 DFQATT, CDR2 SNEGSKA (reference sequence). CDR3 length: 13 amino acids. DNA of the CDR3: TGCAGTGCTAGAGTAAGCGGGGTAGAGACCCAGTACTTC. This encodes CSARVSGVETQYF.

The chain recombines TRBV10-3 with TRBJ2-1, with 12 bases identical to TRBD2. Germline CDR1 and CDR2: ENHRY and SYGVKD. The CDR3 totals 16 residues. J gave up 7 bases and V 4 bases, and 8 bases lay outside the gene matches. CDR3: CAISASSGRAGNEQFF. In DNA form, the CDR3 reads TGTGCCATCAGTGCATCTAGCGGGAGGGCCGGGAATGAGCAGTTCTTC.

This clonotype was observed a handful of times. The V and J genes are TRBV18 and TRBJ1-6, with a weak D call TRBD1 (5 bases). Per the germline V gene, CDR1 is KGHSH and CDR2 is LQKENI. The CDR3 loop spans 17 amino acids. V shed 2 bases and J shed 0 bases, with 11 bases lying between them. In DNA, the CDR3 is TGTGCCAGCTCACCATCGGCAGGGAGCTCCTATAATTCACCCCTCCACTTT. This gives the protein CASSPSAGSSYNSPLHF.

V usage is TRBV24-1 and J usage is TRBJ1-2; D not certain. Germline V lookup: CDR1 KGHDR, CDR2 SFDVKD. The CDR3 runs 14 residues. Between the trimmed V and J ends, which lost 4 bases and 4 bases, there was a span of 12 bases. CDR3 loop: CATSDNRFGYGYTF. CDR3 nucleotide sequence: TGTGCCACCAGTGACAACCGATTCGGCTATGGCTACACCTTC.

Many counts were recorded for this clonotype. This rearrangement joins TRBV27 to TRBJ2-3, with D possibly matching TRBD2 (6 bases). The V gene lost 6 bases and the J gene lost 8 bases, with 9 bases spanning the gap. The CDR3 has 11 amino acids. Germline V gene data show CDR1 as MNHEY and CDR2 as SMNVEV (reference sequence). The CDR3 DNA is TGTGCCAGCAGATTCGGGGGTACGCAGTATTTT. Amino acids: CASRFGGTQYF.

With regard to this clonotype: A read error is likely here: a far larger clone is one base away. The V call is TRBV11-3, the J call TRBJ2-7; a possible D gene is TRBD1 (5 bases). The CDR3 covers 14 residues. V was trimmed by 3 bases and J by 7 bases, leaving 16 bases between them. Germline V gene sequence: CDR1 SGHNT, CDR2 YENEEA. In nucleotides, the CDR3 is TGTGCCAGCAGCTTCAGAAGCTGGGGCAATGAGCAGTACTTC. Its protein is CASSFRSWGNEQYF.

CDR3 sequence reads: CATCGGYTEAFF. DNA of the CDR3: TGTGCGACCTGCGGCGGGTACACTGAAGCTTTCTTT. V and J are TRBV19 and TRBJ1-1; D gene unclear. Germline values: CDR1 LNHDA, CDR2 SQIVND (reference sequence). This CDR3 is 12 amino acids long.

This clonotype was recorded many times. The chain joins TRBV6-5 to TRBJ2-3; the D gene is possibly TRBD1 (6 bases). The length of the CDR3 is 16 residues. Germline CDR1 MNHEY, CDR2 SVGAGI. Trimming took 0 bases from V and 5 from J, leaving 15 bases between them. The CDR3 DNA reads as TGTGCCAGCAGTTACTCATCAGGGGCGCTTTTAGATACGCAGTATTTT. Encoded protein: CASSYSSGALLDTQYF.

This clonotype was seen ten or more times. The chain employs TRBV7-8 and TRBJ1-5; 7 nucleotides agree with TRBD1. This CDR3 region has 17 residues. Germline CDR1 and CDR2: SGHVS and FQNEAQ. The V segment lost 3 bases and the J segment 3 bases; nucleotides outside the gene matches: 11. The CDR3 nucleotides are TGTGCCAGCAGCTTGGCAAAGACGGGACAGTTCAATCAGCCCCAGCATTTT. Its protein product is CASSLAKTGQFNQPQHF.

This clonotype was seen many times. The chain carries TRBV20-1 and TRBJ1-1; D perhaps matches TRBD1 (6 bases). CDR1 is DFQATT and CDR2 is SNEGSKA in the germline V gene (reference sequence). V lost 5 bases and J lost 4, with 11 bases in between. This CDR3 region has 12 residues. DNA for the CDR3: TGCAGTGCTCCCTGGGGGCTCACTGAAGCTTTCTTT. Its protein product is CSAPWGLTEAFF.

This clonotype was seen ten or more times. The gene calls are TRBV19 and TRBJ2-2; maybe TRBD2 (6 bases). V lost 0 bases to trimming and J lost 2 bases, with 13 bases between them. CDR3 length equals 17 residues. Germline CDR1 is LNHDA and CDR2 is SQIVND (reference sequence). DNA of the CDR3: TGTGCCAGTAGTATAGATCAGGAGGGACCCAACACCGGGGAGCTGTTTTTT. It yields the protein CASSIDQEGPNTGELFF. Together with reference TRBV19 and TRBJ2-2, the CDR3 gives the full variable domain: DGGITQSPKYLFRKEGQNVTLSCEQNLNHDAMYWYRQDPGQGLRLIYYSQIVNDFQKGDIAEGYSVSREKKESFPLTVTSAQKNPTAFYLCASSIDQEGPNTGELFFGEGSRLTVL.

Worth noting for this clonotype: The CDR3 end shows no conserved phenylalanine or tryptophan, and so a read error is likely. This chain joins TRBV5-1 and TRBJ2-7; perhaps TRBD2 as D (5 bases). Germline V gives CDR1 SGHRS, CDR2 YFSETQ. The V end lost 1 base, the J end lost 3 bases, and 5 bases lay between the germline ends. CDR3 length: 12 amino acids. The CDR3 region has the DNA TGCGCCAGCAGCTTGACTAGCTACGAGCAGTACCTC. This sequence encodes CASSLTSYEQYL.

This clonotype was recorded many times. The V gene is TRBV10-1, the J gene TRBJ2-7, with D unresolved. The CDR3 is 10 amino acids. Deletions cut 8 bases from V and 3 bases from J, with 5 bases between. Germline CDR1 and CDR2: WNHNN and SYGVQD (reference sequence). As DNA, the CDR3 is TGCGCCAGCTTCCTCTACGAGCAGTACTTC. It is translated as CASFLYEQYF.

In this sample, this clonotype turned up many times. V gene TRBV18 combines with J gene TRBJ2-1; tentatively, D is TRBD2 (5 bases). Trimming pared 4 bases from V and 5 bases from J, leaving 9 bases between. Germline V gives CDR1 KGHSH, CDR2 LQKENI. The CDR3 is 13 amino acids. The DNA for the CDR3 is TGTGCCAGCTCACGGAGGTTGGACAATGAGCAGTTCTTC. The encoded protein is CASSRRLDNEQFF.

This clonotype was seen repeatedly, ten times or more. This sequence joins TRBV11-1 and TRBJ2-2; D is possibly TRBD1 (6 bases). The CDR3 runs 15 residues. CDR1 is SGHAT and CDR2 is FQDESV in the germline V gene (reference sequence). Trimming left V 5 bases short and J 0 bases short, with 10 bases between. CDR3 sequence (DNA): TGTGCCAGCAGCCCCGGGACAACGAACACCGGGGAGCTGTTTTTT. It encodes CASSPGTTNTGELFF.

This clonotype was observed many times. The J gene is TRBJ2-5, the V gene TRBV6-5, with no clear D. The CDR3 is made up of 16 amino acids. Per germline, CDR1 MNHEY and CDR2 SVGAGI. Trimming took 0 bases from V and 4 from J, leaving 15 bases between them. The CDR3 reads CASSYSSGVRRETQYF. The CDR3 coding sequence is TGTGCCAGCAGTTACTCGAGTGGCGTGAGGAGAGAGACCCAGTACTTC.

The chain's CDR3 is CASSPGQGAFNEQFF. The CDR3 coding sequence is TGTGCCAGCAGCCCGGGACAGGGGGCCTTCAATGAGCAGTTCTTC. The chain has TRBV7-2 and TRBJ2-1, with TRBD1 matching 12 bases. V shed 5 bases, J shed 6 bases, and the junction held 5 bases outside the gene matches. The CDR3 has 15 residues. Germline loops: CDR1 SGHTA, CDR2 FQGNSA. Full variable domain (missing parts from reference TRBV7-2 and TRBJ2-1): GAGVSQSPSNKVTEKGKDVELRCDPISGHTALYWYRQSLGQGLEFLIYFQGNSAPDKSGLPSDRFSAERTGGSVSTLTIQRTQQEDSAVYLCASSPGQGAFNEQFFGPGTRLTVL.

This clonotype occurred many times. V usage is TRBV7-9 and J usage is TRBJ2-1; 9 bases map to TRBD2. CDR1 SEHNR and CDR2 FQNEAQ come from the germline V gene (reference sequence). V was clipped by 7 bases and J by 8 bases; unmatched bases: 6. The CDR3 runs 13 residues. The DNA for the CDR3 is TGTGCCAGCAAATCTAGCGGGGAGTATGAGCAGTTCTTC. Translation: CASKSSGEYEQFF.

In this sample, this clonotype turned up a few times. This may arise from a read error, as a much more abundant clone is one base away. The chain is built from TRBV18 and TRBJ2-5, with 14 bases fitting TRBD2. The CDR3 has 14 amino acids. From germline, CDR1 is KGHSH and CDR2 LQKENI. The CDR3 DNA sequence: TGTGCCAGCTCGGGACTAGCGGGAGTCGGGACCCAGTGCTTC. As protein: CASSGLAGVGTQCF.

This clonotype was recorded many times. This chain links TRBV4-3 with TRBJ2-7, with a tentative D call TRBD1 (6 bases). V lost 4 bases, J lost 2 bases, and 15 bases lay in between. The CDR3 has 15 residues. Germline V CDR1 and CDR2: LGHNA, YSLEER. DNA of the CDR3: TGCGCCAGCAGCCCCTGGACAGAGCCAACCTACGAGCAGTACTTC. This gives the protein CASSPWTEPTYEQYF.

This clonotype was detected ten times or more. J is TRBJ1-1 and V is TRBV29-1; 9 nucleotides agree with TRBD1. V dropped 5 bases and J dropped 10; count of bases not matched to a gene: 11. Germline V gene lookup returns CDR1 SQVTM and CDR2 ANQGSEA. The CDR3 spans 13 residues. This CDR3 is CSVTGGALLGAFF. Here the CDR3 DNA reads TGCAGCGTTACAGGGGGCGCTTTATTAGGAGCTTTCTTT.